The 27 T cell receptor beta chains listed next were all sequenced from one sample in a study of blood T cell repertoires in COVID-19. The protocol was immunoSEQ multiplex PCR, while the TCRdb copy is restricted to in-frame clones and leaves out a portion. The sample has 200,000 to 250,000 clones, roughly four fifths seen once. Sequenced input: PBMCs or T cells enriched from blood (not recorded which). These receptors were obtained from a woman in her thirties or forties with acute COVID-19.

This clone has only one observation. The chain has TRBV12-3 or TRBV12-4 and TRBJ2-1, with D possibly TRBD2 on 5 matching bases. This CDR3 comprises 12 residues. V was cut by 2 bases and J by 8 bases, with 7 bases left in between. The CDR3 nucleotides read TGTGCCAGCAGTTTAATCGGGGATGAGCAGTTCTTC. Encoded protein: CASSLIGDEQFF.

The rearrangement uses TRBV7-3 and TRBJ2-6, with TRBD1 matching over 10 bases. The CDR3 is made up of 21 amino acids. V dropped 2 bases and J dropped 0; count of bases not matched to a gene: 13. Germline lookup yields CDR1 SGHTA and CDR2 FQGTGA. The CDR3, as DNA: TGTGCCAGCAGCTTATTAGAGCTGGGACAGGGGACTTCCTCTGGGGCCAACGTCCTGACTTTC. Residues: CASSLLELGQGTSSGANVLTF.

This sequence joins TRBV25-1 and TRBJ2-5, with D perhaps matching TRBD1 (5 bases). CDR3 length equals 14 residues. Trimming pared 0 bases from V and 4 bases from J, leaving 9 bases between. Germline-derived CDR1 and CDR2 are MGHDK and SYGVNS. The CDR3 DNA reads TGTGCCAGCAGTGAATATAAAGGGGTAGAGACCCAGTACTTC. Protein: CASSEYKGVETQYF.

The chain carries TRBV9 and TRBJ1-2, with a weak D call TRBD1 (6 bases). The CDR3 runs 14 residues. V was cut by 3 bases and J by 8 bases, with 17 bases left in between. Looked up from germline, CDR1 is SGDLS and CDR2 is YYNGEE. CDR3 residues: CASSGEHREWGYTF. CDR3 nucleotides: TGTGCCAGCAGCGGAGAGCACAGGGAATGGGGCTACACCTTC.

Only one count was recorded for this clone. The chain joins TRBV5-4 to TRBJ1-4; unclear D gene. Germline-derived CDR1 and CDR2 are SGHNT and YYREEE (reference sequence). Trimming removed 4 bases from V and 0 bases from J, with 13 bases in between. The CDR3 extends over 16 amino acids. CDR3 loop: CASSDPDSTTNEKLFF. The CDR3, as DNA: TGTGCCAGCAGCGACCCGGACTCTACAACTAATGAAAAACTGTTTTTT.

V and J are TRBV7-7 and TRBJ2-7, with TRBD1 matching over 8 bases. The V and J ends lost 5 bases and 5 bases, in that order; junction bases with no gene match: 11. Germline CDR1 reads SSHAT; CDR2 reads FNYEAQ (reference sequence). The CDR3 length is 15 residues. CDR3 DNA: TGTGCCAGCAGCCCCGGGTGGACAGGGAAGGACGAGCAGTACTTC. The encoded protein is CASSPGWTGKDEQYF.

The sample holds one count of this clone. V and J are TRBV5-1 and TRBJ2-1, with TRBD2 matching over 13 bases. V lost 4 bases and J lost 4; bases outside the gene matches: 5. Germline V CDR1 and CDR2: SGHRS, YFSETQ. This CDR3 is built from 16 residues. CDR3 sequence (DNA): TGCGCCAGCAGCAGGACGACTAGCGGGGGGTACAATGAGCAGTTCTTC. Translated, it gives CASSRTTSGGYNEQFF.

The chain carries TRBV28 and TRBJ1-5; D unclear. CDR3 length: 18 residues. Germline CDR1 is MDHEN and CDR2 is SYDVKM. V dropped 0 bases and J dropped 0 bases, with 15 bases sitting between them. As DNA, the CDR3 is TGTGCCAGCAGTTTATGGTCTGCAGGAAAATATAGCAATCAGCCCCAGCATTTT. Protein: CASSLWSAGKYSNQPQHF.

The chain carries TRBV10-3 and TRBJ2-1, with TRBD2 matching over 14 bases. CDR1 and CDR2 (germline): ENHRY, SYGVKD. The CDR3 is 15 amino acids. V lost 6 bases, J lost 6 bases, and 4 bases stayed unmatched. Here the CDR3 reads CAISGTSGGGNEQFF. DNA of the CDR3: TGTGCCATCAGCGGGACTAGCGGGGGAGGCAATGAGCAGTTCTTC.

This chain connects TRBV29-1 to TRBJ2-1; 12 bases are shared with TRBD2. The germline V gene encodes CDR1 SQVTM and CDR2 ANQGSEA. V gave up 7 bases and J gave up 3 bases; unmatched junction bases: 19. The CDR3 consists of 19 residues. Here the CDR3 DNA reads TGCAGCGCACCAGACCCGACTAGCGGGAGACCCCACGACTACAATGAGCAGTTCTTC. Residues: CSAPDPTSGRPHDYNEQFF.

The CDR3 loop reads CASSQGGRRTEAFF. CDR3 DNA: TGTGCCAGCAGCCAAGGGGGCCGGCGGACTGAAGCTTTCTTT. The genes are TRBV16 and TRBJ1-1; the D gene is possibly TRBD1 (6 bases). The V end lost 2 bases, the J end lost 5 bases, and 12 bases lay between the germline ends. Looked up from germline, CDR1 is KGHSY and CDR2 is FQNENV. The CDR3 is made up of 14 amino acids.

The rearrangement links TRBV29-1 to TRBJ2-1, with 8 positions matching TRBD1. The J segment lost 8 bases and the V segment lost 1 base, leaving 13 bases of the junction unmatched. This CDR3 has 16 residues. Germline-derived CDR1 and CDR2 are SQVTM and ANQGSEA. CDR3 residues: CSVEVPDREVVDEQFF. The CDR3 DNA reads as TGCAGCGTTGAAGTCCCGGACAGGGAAGTAGTGGATGAGCAGTTCTTC.

CDR3 nucleotide sequence: TGTGCCAGCAGTGAAGGGTGGGAGAGAGGCAATGAGCAGTTCTTC. This translates into CASSEGWERGNEQFF. The chain employs TRBV2 and TRBJ2-1; possible D gene TRBD2, 5 bases. The CDR3 consists of 15 residues. Germline-derived CDR1 and CDR2 are SNHLY and FYNNEI. V gave up 1 base and J gave up 6 bases, with 13 bases separating them.

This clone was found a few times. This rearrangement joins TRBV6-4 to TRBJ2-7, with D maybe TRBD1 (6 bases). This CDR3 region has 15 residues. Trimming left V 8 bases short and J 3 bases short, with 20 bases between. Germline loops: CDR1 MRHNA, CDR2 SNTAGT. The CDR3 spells CASPVRIGTRYEQYF. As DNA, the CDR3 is TGTGCCAGCCCCGTACGGATCGGGACACGCTACGAGCAGTACTTC.

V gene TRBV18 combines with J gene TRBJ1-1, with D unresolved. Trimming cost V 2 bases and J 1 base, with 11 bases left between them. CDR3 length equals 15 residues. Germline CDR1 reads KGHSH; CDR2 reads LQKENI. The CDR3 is CASSPIRQENTEAFF. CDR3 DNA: TGTGCCAGCTCACCAATCAGGCAAGAGAACACTGAAGCTTTCTTT.

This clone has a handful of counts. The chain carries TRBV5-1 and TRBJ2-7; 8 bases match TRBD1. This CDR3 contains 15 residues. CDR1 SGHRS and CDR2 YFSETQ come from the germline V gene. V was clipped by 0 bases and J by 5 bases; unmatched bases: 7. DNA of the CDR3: TGCGCCAGCAGCTTGGCTCCGATGACAGGGGACGAGCAGTACTTC. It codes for CASSLAPMTGDEQYF. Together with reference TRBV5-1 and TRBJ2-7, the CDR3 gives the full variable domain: KAGVTQTPRYLIKTRGQQVTLSCSPISGHRSVSWYQQTPGQGLQFLFEYFSETQRNKGNFPGRFSGRQFSNSRSEMNVSTLELGDSALYLCASSLAPMTGDEQYFGPGTRLTVT.

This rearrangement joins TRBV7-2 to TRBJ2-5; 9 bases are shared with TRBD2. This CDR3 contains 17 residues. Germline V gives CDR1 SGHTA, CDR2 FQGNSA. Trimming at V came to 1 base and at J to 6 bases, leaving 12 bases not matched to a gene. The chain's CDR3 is CASSLDRASGTLKTQYF. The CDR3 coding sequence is TGTGCCAGCAGCTTAGATCGGGCTAGCGGGACCCTCAAGACCCAGTACTTC.

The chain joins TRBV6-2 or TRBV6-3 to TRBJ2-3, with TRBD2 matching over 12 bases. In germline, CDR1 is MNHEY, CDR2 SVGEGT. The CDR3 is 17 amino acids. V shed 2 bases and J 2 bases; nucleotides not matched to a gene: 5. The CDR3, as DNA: TGTGCCAGCAGTTACCCATGGACTAGCGGGGACACAGATACGCAGTATTTT. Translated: CASSYPWTSGDTDTQYF.

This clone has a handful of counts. CDR3 nucleotide sequence: TGTGCCAGCAGTGCGGGGTCTGAAGCTTTCTTT. As protein: CASSAGSEAFF. The gene calls are TRBV25-1 and TRBJ1-1; D remains ambiguous. This CDR3 contains 11 residues. Germline values: CDR1 MGHDK, CDR2 SYGVNS. V shed 4 bases and J shed 6 bases, with 6 bases lying between them.

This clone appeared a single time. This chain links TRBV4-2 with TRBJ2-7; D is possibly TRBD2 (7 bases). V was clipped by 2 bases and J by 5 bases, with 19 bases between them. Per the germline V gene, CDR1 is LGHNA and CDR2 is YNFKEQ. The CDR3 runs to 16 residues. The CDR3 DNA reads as TGTGCCAGCAGCCAATCCCCAGGGGACTACCGGCACGAGCAGTACTTC. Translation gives CASSQSPGDYRHEQYF.

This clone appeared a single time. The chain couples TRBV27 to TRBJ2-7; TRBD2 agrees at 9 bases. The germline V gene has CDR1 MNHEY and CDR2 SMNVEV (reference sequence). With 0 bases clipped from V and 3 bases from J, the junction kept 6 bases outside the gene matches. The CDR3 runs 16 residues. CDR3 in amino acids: CASSLSRLAVDYEQYF. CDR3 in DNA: TGTGCCAGCAGTTTATCGAGACTAGCGGTCGACTACGAGCAGTACTTC.

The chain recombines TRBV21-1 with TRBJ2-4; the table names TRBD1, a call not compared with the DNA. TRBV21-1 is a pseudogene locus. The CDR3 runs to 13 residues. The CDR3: CAETLIAKNIQYF. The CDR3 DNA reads TGTGCCGAAACATTAATAGCCAAAAACATTCAGTACTTC.

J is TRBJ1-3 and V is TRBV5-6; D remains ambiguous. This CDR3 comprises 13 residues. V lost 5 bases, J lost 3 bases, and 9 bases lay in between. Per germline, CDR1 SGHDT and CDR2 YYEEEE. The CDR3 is CASRQHGGNTIYF. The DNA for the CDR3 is TGTGCCAGCAGACAACATGGTGGAAACACCATATATTTT.

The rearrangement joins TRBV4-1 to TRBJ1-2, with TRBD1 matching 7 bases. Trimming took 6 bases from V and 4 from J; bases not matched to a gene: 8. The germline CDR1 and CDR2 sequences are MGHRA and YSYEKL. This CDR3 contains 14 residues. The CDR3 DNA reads TGCGCCAGCAGGCCTACAGGGGACGGCTATGGCTACACCTTC. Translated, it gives CASRPTGDGYGYTF.

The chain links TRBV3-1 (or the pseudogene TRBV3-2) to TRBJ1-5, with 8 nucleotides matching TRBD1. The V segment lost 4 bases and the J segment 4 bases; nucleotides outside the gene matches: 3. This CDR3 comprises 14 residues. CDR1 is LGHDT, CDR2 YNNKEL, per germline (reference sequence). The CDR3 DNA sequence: TGTGCCAGCAGCCCTAACAGGGGGAATCAGCCCCAGCATTTT. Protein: CASSPNRGNQPQHF.

The CDR3 sequence: CAWSVGTSYEQFF. CDR3 nucleotides: TGTGCCTGGAGTGTCGGGACTAGCTATGAGCAGTTCTTC. The V and J genes are TRBV30 and TRBJ2-1; TRBD2 aligns across 9 bases. V trimming: 0 bases; J trimming: 8 bases; junction bases outside the gene matches: 2. The CDR3 runs to 13 residues. CDR1 GTSNPN and CDR2 SVGIG come from the germline V gene (reference sequence).

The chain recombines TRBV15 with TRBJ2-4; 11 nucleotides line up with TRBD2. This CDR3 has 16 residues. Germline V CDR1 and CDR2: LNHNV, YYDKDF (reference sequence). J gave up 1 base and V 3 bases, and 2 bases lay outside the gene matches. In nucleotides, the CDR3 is TGTGCCACCAGCAGGGGACTAGCGGAGGCCAAAAACATTCAGTACTTC. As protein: CATSRGLAEAKNIQYF.